This T cell receptor beta chain was identified during a study of shared clonotypes between healthy human individuals. Assay used: immunoSEQ multiplex PCR; TCRdb lists only in-frame clones, some missing. The data show 700,000 or so clones, 55% to 75% seen once. The CD4+ fraction was divided into a CD45RA+ naive subset and a CD45RA-negative memory subset. Between the trimmed V and J ends, which lost 4 bases and 4 bases, there was a span of 14 bases. This CDR3 region has 15 residues. CDR1 KGHSH and CDR2 LQKENI come from the germline V gene. The sequence derives from a woman younger than 45 in good health. Sequences were obtained from memory CD4+ T cells sorted from blood. Subset indicated: CD45RA-negative fraction. The chain recombines TRBV18 with TRBJ1-3, with TRBD1 as a possible D gene (5 bases). DNA of the CDR3: TGTGCCAGCTCACAAGGCAGGGTAAACGGAAACACCATATATTTT. It is translated as CASSQGRVNGNTIYF. The full variable domain, in which reference TRBV18 and TRBJ1-3 provide the parts outside the CDR3, is NAGVMQNPRHLVRRRGQEARLRCSPMKGHSHVYWYRQLPEEGLKFMVYLQKENIIDESGMPKERFSAEFPKEGPSILRIQQVVRGDSAAYFCASSQGRVNGNTIYFGEGSWLTVV.